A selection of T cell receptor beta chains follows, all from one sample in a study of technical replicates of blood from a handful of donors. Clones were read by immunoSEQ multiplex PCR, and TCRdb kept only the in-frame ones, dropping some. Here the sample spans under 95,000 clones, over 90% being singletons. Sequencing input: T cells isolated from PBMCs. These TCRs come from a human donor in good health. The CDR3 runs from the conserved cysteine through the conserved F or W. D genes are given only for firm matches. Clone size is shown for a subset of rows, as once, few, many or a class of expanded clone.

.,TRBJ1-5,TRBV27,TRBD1,TGTGCCAGCAGTTTGAGGGGACAGGGATATGAGGATCCTCAGCCCCAGCATTTT,CASSLRGQGYEDPQPQHF
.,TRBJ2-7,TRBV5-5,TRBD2,TGTGCCAGCAGCTACCGTAGCGGGTGGAACTACGAGCAGTACTTC,CASSYRSGWNYEQYF
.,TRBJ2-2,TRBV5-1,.,TGCGCCAGCAGTGCAACAGGGGAGCTGTTTTTT,CASSATGELFF
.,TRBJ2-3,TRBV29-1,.,TGCAGCGTTGTCGGCGGGAGCACAGATACGCAGTATTTT,CSVVGGSTDTQYF
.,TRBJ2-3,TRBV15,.,TGTGCCACCAGCAGAGATAGACGACAAAACACAGATACGCAGTATTTT,CATSRDRRQNTDTQYF
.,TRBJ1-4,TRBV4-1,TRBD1,TGCGCCAGCAGCCGAGAGCGACCGGACAGGCCTAATGAAAAACTGTTTTTT,CASSRERPDRPNEKLFF
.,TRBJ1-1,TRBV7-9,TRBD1,TGTGCCAGCAGCCAAGTGGAAGGGGGGACAGCGAACACTGAAGCTTTCTTT,CASSQVEGGTANTEAFF
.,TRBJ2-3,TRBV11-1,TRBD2,TGTGCCAGCAGCTTAACTAGCGGGACAGATACGCAGTATTTT,CASSLTSGTDTQYF
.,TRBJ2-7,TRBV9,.,TGTGCCAGCAGCGTAAAGGAACCGGACAGCTTCGTCGGCCACGAGCAGTACTTC,CASSVKEPDSFVGHEQYF
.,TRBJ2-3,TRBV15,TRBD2,TGTGCCACCAGCAGAGAAAGACTAGCGGGGGCCCTGCTTGTCACAGATACGCAGTATTTT,CATSRERLAGALLVTDTQYF
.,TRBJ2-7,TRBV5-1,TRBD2,TGCGCCAGCAGCTTGGAAGTTTCAGCGGGAGTTAGGGACGAGCAGTACTTC,CASSLEVSAGVRDEQYF
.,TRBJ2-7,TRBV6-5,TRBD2,TGTGCCAGCAGGACTCCGACTAGCGGGAGGGCCGAGCAGTACTTC,CASRTPTSGRAEQYF
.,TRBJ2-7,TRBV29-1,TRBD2,TGCAGCGTCGAATGGGGCGGGAGGGCCCTTTACGAGCAGTACTTC,CSVEWGGRALYEQYF
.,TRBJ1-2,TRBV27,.,TGTGCCAGCAGTTTGGGGGGAGGTGGACCGGGCTACACCTTC,CASSLGGGGPGYTF
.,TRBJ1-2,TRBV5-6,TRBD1,TGTGCCAGCAGCTTAGGACAGGCGCACTATGGCTACACCTTC,CASSLGQAHYGYTF
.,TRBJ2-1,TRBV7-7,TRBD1,TGTGCCAGCAGCGTGGGACAGGACAATGAGCAGTTCTTC,CASSVGQDNEQFF
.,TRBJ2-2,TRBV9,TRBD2,TGTGCCAGCAGCGTAGGGGGGGGGTTCACCGGGGAGCTGTTTTTT,CASSVGGGFTGELFF
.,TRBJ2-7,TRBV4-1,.,TGCGCCAGCAGCCAAGGGACAGCTTCCTACGAGCAGTACTTC,CASSQGTASYEQYF
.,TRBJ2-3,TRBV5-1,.,TGCGCCAGCAGCCCCCCAGACGAGGCAGGGCCAGATACGCAGTATTTT,CASSPPDEAGPDTQYF
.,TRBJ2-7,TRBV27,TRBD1,TGTGCCAGCAGTGCCCCGACAGGGTTAAGTCTGGGGTACTTC,CASSAPTGLSLGYF
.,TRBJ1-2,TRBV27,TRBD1,TGTGCCAGCCGATTAACGGGACAGGGGTCTTACGCTAACTATGGCTACACCTTC,CASRLTGQGSYANYGYTF
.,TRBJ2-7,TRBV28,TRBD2,TGTGCCAGCAGCCTGCTAGCGGGAGCCCGCGAGCAGTACTTC,CASSLLAGAREQYF
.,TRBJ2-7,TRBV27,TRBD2,TGTGCCAGCAGTCCCACTAGCGTTACCTACGAGCAGTACTTC,CASSPTSVTYEQYF
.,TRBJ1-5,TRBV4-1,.,TGCGCCAGCAGCCAACTGGGGGGAAGGGGGCCCCAGCATTTT,CASSQLGGRGPQHF
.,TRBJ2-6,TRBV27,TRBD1,TGTGCCAGCAGTTTATGGGGCAGGGGGCCCTCTGGGGCCAACGTCCTGACTTTC,CASSLWGRGPSGANVLTF
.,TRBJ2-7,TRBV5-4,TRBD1,TGTGCCAGCAGCGTAGGACAGGGGGCGTTCTACGAGCAGTACTTC,CASSVGQGAFYEQYF
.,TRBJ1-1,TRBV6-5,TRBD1,TGTGCCAGCAGTTACTCCCAGGGGGCGGTGAACACTGAAGCTTTCTTT,CASSYSQGAVNTEAFF
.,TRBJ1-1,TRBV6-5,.,TGTGCCAGCAGTTACTCCACACGGGAGACTGAAGCTTTCTTT,CASSYSTRETEAFF
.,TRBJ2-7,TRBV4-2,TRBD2,TGTGCCAGCAGCCAAGATCTCATGGGGCGGGAGTCTCTTTCCTACGAGCAGTACTTC,CASSQDLMGRESLSYEQYF
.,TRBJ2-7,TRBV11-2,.,TGTGCCAGCAGCTTAGGTGGGGTCAGGGCCTACGAGCAGTACTTC,CASSLGGVRAYEQYF
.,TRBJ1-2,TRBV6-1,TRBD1,TGTGCCAGCAGGCCGGGACAGGGGAAGGACTATGGCTACACCTTC,CASRPGQGKDYGYTF
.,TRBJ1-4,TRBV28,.,TGTGCCAGCAGTTTTCAGCAGGTCAATGAAAAACTGTTTTTT,CASSFQQVNEKLFF
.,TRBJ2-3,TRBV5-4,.,TGTGCCAGCAGGCCCGTGGGGGGGGCAGGGACAGATACGCAGTATTTT,CASRPVGGAGTDTQYF
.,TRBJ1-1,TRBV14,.,TGTGCCAGCAGAAAAGCCCCCGGTCCCACTGAAGCTTTCTTT,CASRKAPGPTEAFF
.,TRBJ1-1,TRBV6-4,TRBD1,TGTGCCAGCAGCTCGGGACAGGGGGGGACTGAAGCTTTCTTT,CASSSGQGGTEAFF
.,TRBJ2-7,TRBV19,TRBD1,TGTGCCAGTAGCCGACAGGGGGAGGGATACGAGCAGTACTTC,CASSRQGEGYEQYF
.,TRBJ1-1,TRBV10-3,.,TGTGCCATCAGTGAAGGGGAGAACACTGAAGCTTTCTTT,CAISEGENTEAFF
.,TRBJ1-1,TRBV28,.,TGTGCCAGCAGTTTGCACCGGGGGGATACTGAAGCTTTCTTT,CASSLHRGDTEAFF
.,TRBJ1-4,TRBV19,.,TGTGCCAGTAGAGCATACCCCAGGGAACTGTTTTTT,CASRAYPRELFF
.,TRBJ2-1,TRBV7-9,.,TGTGCCAGCAGCCTCGGGGGTGGACTCAACTTCAATGAGCAGTTCTTC,CASSLGGGLNFNEQFF
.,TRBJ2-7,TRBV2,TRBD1,TGTGCCAGCATTCCCCGACGGGACAGGAGCTCCTACGAGCAGTACTTC,CASIPRRDRSSYEQYF
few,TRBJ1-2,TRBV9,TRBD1,TGTGCCAGCAGCCCGACAGGGAACTATGGCTACACCTTC,CASSPTGNYGYTF
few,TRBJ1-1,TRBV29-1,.,TGCAGCGTAGCCAGGGTATCTGAAGCTTTCTTT,CSVARVSEAFF
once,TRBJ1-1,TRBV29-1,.,TGCAGCGTTGAAGAGCCAGAAACTGAAGCTTTCTTT,CSVEEPETEAFF
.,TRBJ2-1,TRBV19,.,TGTGCCAGTAGTGCCCCTCTGAGGAATGAGCAGTTCTTC,CASSAPLRNEQFF
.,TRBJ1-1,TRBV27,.,TGTGCCAGCAGGGCTGACAGGCATCGGAAGCTCAACACGAACACTGAAGCTTTCTTT,CASRADRHRKLNTNTEAFF
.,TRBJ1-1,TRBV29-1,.,TGCAGCGTGGACTGGGGGAGGGCAGGGAACACTGAAGCTTTCTTT,CSVDWGRAGNTEAFF
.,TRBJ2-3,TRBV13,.,TGTGCCAGCAGATCTTTAACGAAGTTCAGTGGATTAGCGGACGATACGCAGTATTTT,CASRSLTKFSGLADDTQYF
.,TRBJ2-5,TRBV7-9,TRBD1,TGTGCCAGCAGCCCGATCCGACAGGGCAAGTACCAAGAGACCCAGTACTTC,CASSPIRQGKYQETQYF
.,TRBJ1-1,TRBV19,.,TGTGCCAGTAGTTTGACAGGGAACACTGAAGCTTTCTTT,CASSLTGNTEAFF
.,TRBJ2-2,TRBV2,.,TGTGCCAGTCGTCTAGACCCTTCGAACACCGGGGAGCTGTTTTTT,CASRLDPSNTGELFF
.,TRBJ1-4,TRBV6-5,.,TGTGCCAGCAGTTACGGGCAGCTTAATGAAAAACTGTTTTTT,CASSYGQLNEKLFF
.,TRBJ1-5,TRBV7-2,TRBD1,TGTGCCAGCAGCGTAAGACAGGGTAATCAGCCCCAGCATTTT,CASSVRQGNQPQHF
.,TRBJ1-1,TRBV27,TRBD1,TGTGCCAGCAGAAATAGACCGGGACAGGGAAATAGGATGAACACTGAAGCTTTCTTT,CASRNRPGQGNRMNTEAFF
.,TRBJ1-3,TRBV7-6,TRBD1,TGTGCCAGCAGCTTCCGATGGGACAGAACCATCTCTGGAAACACCATATATTTT,CASSFRWDRTISGNTIYF